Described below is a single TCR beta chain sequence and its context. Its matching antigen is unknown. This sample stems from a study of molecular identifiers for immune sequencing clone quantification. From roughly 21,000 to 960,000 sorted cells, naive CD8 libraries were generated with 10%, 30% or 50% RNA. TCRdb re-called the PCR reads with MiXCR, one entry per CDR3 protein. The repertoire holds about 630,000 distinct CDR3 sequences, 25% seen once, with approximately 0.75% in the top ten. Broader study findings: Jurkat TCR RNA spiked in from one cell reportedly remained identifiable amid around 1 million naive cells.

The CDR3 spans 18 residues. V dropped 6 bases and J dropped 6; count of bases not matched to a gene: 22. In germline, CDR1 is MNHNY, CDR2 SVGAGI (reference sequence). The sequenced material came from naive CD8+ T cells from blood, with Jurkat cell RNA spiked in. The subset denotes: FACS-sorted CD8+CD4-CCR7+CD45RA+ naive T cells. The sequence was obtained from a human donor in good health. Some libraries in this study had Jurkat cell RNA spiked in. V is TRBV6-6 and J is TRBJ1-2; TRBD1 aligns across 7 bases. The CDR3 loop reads CASSLDRVASLGAHGYTF. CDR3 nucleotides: TGTGCCAGCAGCCTAGACAGGGTTGCTTCCCTGGGAGCTCATGGCTACACCTTC.